A selection of T cell receptor beta chains follows, all from one sample in a study of beta chain features in type 1 diabetes. Some clones are missing from TCRdb's copy, which holds only in-frame ones; the method was immunoSEQ multiplex PCR. The sample lists about 230,000 clones; over 7.5% were seen once. Source material: naive CD4+ T cells from blood. The receptors were sampled from a woman aged 18-30 years in good health. Each CDR3 is given with its conserved first and last residue. D genes are given only for firm matches. Clone size is not always given. Where it is, it says once, few, many or a class for expanded clones.

V	length	size	J	D	CDR3	DNA
TRBV28	17	.	TRBJ2-7	TRBD2	CASSLIFGTSGREEQYF	TGTGCCAGCAGTCTGATTTTCGGGACTAGCGGGAGAGAGGAGCAGTACTTC
TRBV29-1	13	few	TRBJ1-1	.	CSVDRVLNTEAFF	TGCAGCGTTGACCGTGTCCTGAACACTGAAGCTTTCTTT
TRBV14	16	few	TRBJ2-1	TRBD2	CASSREGLADNNEQFF	TGTGCCAGCAGCCGAGAAGGACTAGCGGATAACAATGAGCAGTTCTTC
TRBV27	14	.	TRBJ2-1	TRBD2	CASSRFGSGGEQFF	TGTGCCAGCAGCCGTTTTGGTAGCGGGGGAGAGCAGTTCTTC
TRBV5-1	14	.	TRBJ2-5	.	CASSLRTTQETQYF	TGCGCCAGCAGCTTGAGGACAACACAAGAGACCCAGTACTTC
TRBV6-1	15	.	TRBJ2-7	.	CASSEALVTPYEQYF	TGTGCCAGCAGTGAAGCGCTGGTTACACCGTACGAGCAGTACTTC
TRBV25-1	14	.	TRBJ2-7	.	CASSEAGTTYEQYF	TGTGCCAGCAGTGAAGCCGGGACAACCTACGAGCAGTACTTC
TRBV6-1	14	.	TRBJ2-3	.	CASSDEGGVDTQYF	TGTGCCAGCAGTGACGAGGGAGGTGTGGATACGCAGTATTTT
TRBV4-1	15	.	TRBJ1-5	.	CASSIPNRVGQPQHF	TGCGCCAGCAGTATACCAAACAGGGTCGGGCAGCCCCAGCATTTT
TRBV27	18	.	TRBJ2-3	TRBD2	CASSLRTSGIGLTDTQYF	TGTGCCAGCAGTCTAAGGACTAGCGGGATTGGGCTCACAGATACGCAGTATTTT
TRBV5-1	14	few	TRBJ1-2	.	CASSLEPAGKGYTF	TGCGCCAGCAGCTTGGAACCTGCCGGGAAAGGCTACACCTTC
TRBV30	12	.	TRBJ2-1	.	CAWSGGRREQFF	TGTGCCTGGAGCGGTGGGAGGCGTGAGCAGTTCTTC
TRBV18	17	.	TRBJ1-1	.	CASSPGHPGLMNTEAFF	TGTGCCAGCTCACCTGGCCATCCTGGCCTCATGAACACTGAAGCTTTCTTT
TRBV19	14	.	TRBJ2-3	TRBD1	CASTNRGTTDTQYF	TGTGCCAGTACTAACAGGGGGACCACAGATACGCAGTATTTT
TRBV6-5	16	.	TRBJ1-1	.	CASSYGRHLKNTEAFF	TGTGCCAGCAGTTACGGGAGACACCTCAAGAACACTGAAGCTTTCTTT
TRBV7-9	15	.	TRBJ1-1	.	CASSLEQGWVTEAFF	TGTGCCAGCAGCCTCGAACAGGGCTGGGTCACTGAAGCTTTCTTT
TRBV2	14	few	TRBJ2-5	TRBD1	CASSQTGIEETQYF	TGTGCCAGCAGTCAGACAGGGATTGAGGAGACCCAGTACTTC
TRBV18	15	few	TRBJ2-7	TRBD2	CASSPRTSGVYEQYF	TGTGCCAGCTCACCACGGACTAGCGGAGTCTACGAGCAGTACTTC
TRBV29-1	14	many	TRBJ2-1	.	CSVEFGLGSNEQFF	TGCAGCGTTGAATTCGGTCTAGGCAGCAATGAGCAGTTCTTC
TRBV12-5	13	.	TRBJ2-1	.	CASGPYSGYEQFF	TGTGCTAGTGGTCCATACTCAGGGTACGAGCAGTTCTTC
TRBV6-5	12	.	TRBJ1-4	.	CASRTGGEKLFF	TGTGCCAGCAGGACCGGCGGTGAAAAACTGTTTTTT
TRBV5-4	13	few	TRBJ2-7	.	CASTSDGAYEQYF	TGTGCCAGTACCTCTGACGGGGCCTACGAGCAGTACTTC
TRBV18	16	few	TRBJ2-3	.	CASSPRAVTSTDTQYF	TGTGCCAGCTCACCACGTGCGGTAACTAGCACAGATACGCAGTATTTT
TRBV29-1	14	many	TRBJ2-7	TRBD1	CSVLLRQGTYEQYF	TGCAGCGTTCTCCTAAGACAGGGTACCTACGAGCAGTACTTC
TRBV7-3	15	.	TRBJ2-1	TRBD1	CASSFDRGSFNEQFF	TGTGCCAGCAGCTTCGACAGGGGATCCTTCAATGAGCAGTTCTTC
TRBV18	16	few	TRBJ1-2	TRBD1	CASSPLDRAVNYGYTF	TGTGCCAGCTCACCTCTGGACAGGGCCGTTAACTATGGCTACACCTTC
TRBV6-1	15	.	TRBJ2-5	.	CASSDILGWSETQYF	TGTGCCAGCAGTGACATCCTTGGTTGGAGTGAGACCCAGTACTTC
TRBV27	14	.	TRBJ2-7	TRBD2	CASSSRTSTVREYF	TGTGCCAGCAGTTCTCGGACTAGCACTGTGAGGGAGTACTTC
TRBV19	13	few	TRBJ1-2	TRBD1	CASSVQGNYGYTF	TGTGCCAGTAGTGTACAGGGGAACTATGGCTACACCTTC
TRBV5-4	14	few	TRBJ2-5	TRBD1	CASSPGTVQETQYF	TGTGCCAGCAGCCCCGGGACAGTCCAAGAGACCCAGTACTTC
TRBV30	12	once	TRBJ1-4	.	CAWSGGREKLFF	TGTGCCTGGAGTGGGGGGCGGGAAAAACTGTTTTTT
TRBV30	20	.	TRBJ2-1	TRBD2	CAWSVRGQREGPSSYNEQFF	TGTGCCTGGAGTGTTCGGGGACAGCGGGAGGGCCCGAGCTCCTACAATGAGCAGTTCTTC
TRBV2	13	.	TRBJ2-7	.	CASSGSPSYEQYF	TGTGCCAGCAGTGGTTCCCCTTCCTACGAGCAGTACTTC
TRBV7-9	15	few	TRBJ2-5	.	CASSLKPGTTETQYF	TGTGCCAGCAGCTTAAAACCGGGGACAACGGAGACCCAGTACTTC
TRBV5-1	13	few	TRBJ2-5	TRBD1	CASSEQGEETQYF	TGCGCCAGCAGCGAGCAGGGGGAAGAGACCCAGTACTTC
TRBV19	17	few	TRBJ2-5	TRBD2	CASSGASGGIFQETQYF	TGTGCCAGTAGTGGAGCTAGCGGGGGCATATTCCAAGAGACCCAGTACTTC
TRBV5-4	12	many	TRBJ2-5	.	CASSAGQETQYF	TGTGCCAGCAGCGCGGGTCAAGAGACCCAGTACTTC
TRBV28	12	many	TRBJ2-7	.	CASSFSIYEQYF	TGTGCCAGCAGTTTTAGTATATACGAGCAGTACTTC
TRBV4-1	16	.	TRBJ2-1	TRBD2	CASSQPTSGSHFEQFF	TGCGCCAGCAGCCAGCCGACTAGCGGGAGCCATTTCGAGCAGTTCTTC
TRBV12-5	16	.	TRBJ2-5	TRBD2	CASGLGGRASLETQYF	TGTGCTAGTGGTTTGGGCGGGAGGGCCTCTCTAGAGACCCAGTACTTC
TRBV6-6	13	.	TRBJ1-4	TRBD1	CASSPTGNEKLFF	TGTGCCAGCAGCCCGACAGGGAATGAAAAACTGTTTTTT
TRBV10-3	16	.	TRBJ2-7	TRBD1	CAISDLLRDRPYEQYF	TGTGCCATCAGTGATCTGCTCCGGGACAGACCCTACGAGCAGTACTTC
TRBV9	16	.	TRBJ1-5	.	CASSVGEVFGNQPQHF	TGTGCCAGCAGCGTAGGAGAGGTCTTCGGCAATCAGCCCCAGCATTTT
TRBV29-1	14	.	TRBJ1-2	.	CSVAGSGRNYGYTF	TGCAGCGTTGCAGGTTCAGGGCGTAACTATGGCTACACCTTC
TRBV5-4	13	few	TRBJ1-5	.	CASSPIGGQPQHF	TGTGCCAGCAGCCCGATTGGAGGACAGCCCCAGCATTTT
TRBV30	12	.	TRBJ1-2	.	CAWTFGGHGYTF	TGTGCCTGGACCTTCGGGGGTCATGGCTACACCTTC
TRBV19	12	few	TRBJ1-2	.	CASSMSRYGYTF	TGTGCCAGTAGTATGAGCCGCTATGGCTACACCTTC
TRBV9	17	.	TRBJ1-4	.	CASSPGGGIRANEKLFF	TGTGCCAGCAGCCCCGGGGGGGGGATCCGGGCTAATGAAAAACTGTTTTTT
TRBV15	15	.	TRBJ1-2	.	CATSRGAGGAFGYTF	TGTGCCACCAGCAGAGGGGCGGGGGGAGCGTTTGGCTACACCTTC
TRBV11-2	15	.	TRBJ2-7	TRBD2	CASTPSGGEGGEQYF	TGTGCCAGCACCCCTTCGGGGGGAGAGGGCGGCGAGCAGTACTTC
TRBV9	14	few	TRBJ1-1	.	CASSVIQRGTEAFF	TGTGCCAGCAGCGTTATACAGCGGGGCACTGAAGCTTTCTTT
TRBV30	15	few	TRBJ2-4	.	CAWSKGAGGQNIQYF	TGTGCCTGGAGTAAAGGGGCCGGGGGGCAAAACATTCAGTACTTC